Sequencing of this T cell receptor (beta chain) was carried out in a study of T-cell reconstitution after alpha-beta-depleted transplantation in children. Molecular barcoding with unique molecular identifiers was used for the TCRbeta library. From the PCR reads, TCRdb called clonotypes with MiXCR, one entry per CDR3 protein. The sample shows 500,000 to 750,000 distinct CDR3 sequences, over 20% of them seen only once. This clonotype was seen a few times. Its specificity is not known. V shed 6 bases and J shed 5 bases, with 16 bases lying between them. This CDR3 is built from 14 residues. The germline gives CDR1 MNHNS, CDR2 SASEGT. Findings of the study overall: Where alpha-beta T cells came from about two months after transplant was reportedly several hundred expanded graft clones.

The specimen was PBMCs, collected before TCRalphabeta/CD19-depleted stem cell transplant. This receptor was identified in a boy younger than two with Wiskott-Aldrich syndrome, due to receive a stem cell transplant. This chain links TRBV6-1 with TRBJ2-5, with D maybe TRBD2 (6 bases). The CDR3 sequence: CASRGPGLLETQYF. In DNA form, the CDR3 reads TGTGCCAGCAGGGGACCGGGACTTCTGGAGACCCAGTACTTC.